The 20 T cell receptor beta chains reported below all come from one sample, sequenced in a study of cytomegalovirus exposure and HLA in healthy donors. PCR used 60 Vbeta primers and 13 Jbeta primers. Only in-frame clones appear in the TCRdb table, and some are missing; sequencing was by immunoSEQ multiplex PCR. The sample contains under 150,000 clones, 75% to 85% of which appear only once. Material for sequencing was PBMCs. Receptors originate from a woman between 35 and 50 years old in good health and CMV-seropositive.

V usage is TRBV15 and J usage is TRBJ2-7, with D hard to call. Trimming took 0 bases from V and 10 from J, leaving 10 bases between them. Germline V gene sequence: CDR1 LNHNV, CDR2 YYDKDF (reference sequence). The CDR3 runs 12 residues. Here the CDR3 DNA reads TGTGCCACCAGCAGAGATTTAGAGATTCAGTACTTC. Translated: CATSRDLEIQYF.

Concerning this clone itself: One end of the junction fails to match germline, which may point to a read error. The J gene is TRBJ1-3, the V gene TRBV7-9, with D uncertain. This CDR3 comprises 14 residues. Germline lookup yields CDR1 SEHNR and CDR2 FQNEAQ (reference sequence). In DNA form, the CDR3 reads TGTTCCAGCAGCTCCCCCGGGGCTGGAAACACCATATATTTT. This encodes CSSSSPGAGNTIYF.

V and J are TRBV6-1 and TRBJ1-2; D perhaps matches TRBD1 (6 bases). The CDR3 sequence is 15 residues long. Germline V gene lookup returns CDR1 MNHNS and CDR2 SASEGT. V dropped 1 base and J dropped 0 bases, with 9 bases sitting between them. The DNA of the CDR3 is TGTGCCAGCAGTGAAGAACAGGGACCTAACTATGGCTACACCTTC. Translation gives CASSEEQGPNYGYTF.

The chain links TRBV6-6 to TRBJ1-2; D remains unclear. Deletions cut 6 bases from V and 2 bases from J, with 13 bases between. CDR1 and CDR2 (germline): MNHNY, SVGAGI (reference sequence). CDR3 length equals 14 residues. The CDR3 bases are TGTGCCAGCAGCAACGGGGTCCCGAACTATGGCTACACCTTC. Amino acid sequence: CASSNGVPNYGYTF.

DNA of the CDR3: TGTGCCAGCAGTTTGGCAGGGGCCGCGTATGGCTACACCTTC. It encodes CASSLAGAAYGYTF. This rearrangement joins TRBV27 to TRBJ1-2; tentative D call: TRBD1 (6 bases). Trimming removed 3 bases at V and 5 bases at J, with 13 bases between. Germline CDR1 is MNHEY and CDR2 is SMNVEV (reference sequence). The CDR3 is made up of 14 amino acids.

This clone was counted only a few times. The rearrangement joins TRBV6-1 to TRBJ2-6; unclear D gene. CDR3 length equals 15 residues. V was trimmed by 10 bases and J by 0 bases, leaving 13 bases between them. In germline, CDR1 is MNHNS, CDR2 SASEGT. The CDR3 DNA reads as TGTGCCACTGCCTATCTCCCCTCTGGGGCCAACGTCCTGACTTTC. Translation gives CATAYLPSGANVLTF.

V usage is TRBV29-1 and J usage is TRBJ2-7, with D perhaps matching TRBD1 (5 bases). V was clipped by 0 bases and J by 0 bases, with 15 bases between them. This CDR3 has 16 amino acids. The germline V gene has CDR1 SQVTM and CDR2 ANQGSEA. The CDR3 is CSVEDQGPESSYEQYF. In nucleotides, the CDR3 is TGCAGCGTTGAAGATCAGGGCCCAGAAAGCTCCTACGAGCAGTACTTC.

V is TRBV5-4 and J is TRBJ2-2; D gene uncertain. V dropped 2 bases and J dropped 5 bases, with 7 bases sitting between them. Germline V gene sequence: CDR1 SGHNT, CDR2 YYREEE (reference sequence). CDR3 length: 13 amino acids. The DNA of the CDR3 is TGTGCCAGCAGCTTAGACTCGACCGGGGAGCTGTTTTTT. It specifies CASSLDSTGELFF. The variable domain in full, completed from reference TRBV5-4 and TRBJ2-2, reads ETGVTQSPTHLIKTRGQQVTLRCSSQSGHNTVSWYQQALGQGPQFIFQYYREEENGRGNFPPRFSGLQFPNYSSELNVNALELDDSALYLCASSLDSTGELFFGEGSRLTVL.

The chain recombines TRBV5-1 with TRBJ1-1; D gene unclear. This CDR3 spans 15 amino acids. Germline CDR1 is SGHRS and CDR2 is YFSETQ. Deletions cut 2 bases from V and 2 bases from J, with 13 bases between. As DNA, the CDR3 is TGCGCCAGCAGCTTCCTCGACAACCCTAACACTGAAGCTTTCTTT. Protein product: CASSFLDNPNTEAFF.

The gene calls are TRBV4-1 and TRBJ1-4; 9 bases match TRBD1. J was trimmed by 5 bases and V by 1 base; bases with no gene match: 5. CDR1 and CDR2 (germline): MGHRA, YSYEKL. This CDR3 has 16 residues. CDR3 loop: CASSQVEGTGNEKLFF. CDR3 in DNA: TGCGCCAGCAGCCAAGTAGAAGGGACAGGGAATGAAAAACTGTTTTTT.

This chain links TRBV2 with TRBJ2-3; 9 bases align to TRBD2. V lost 5 bases, J lost 2 bases, and 2 bases stayed unmatched. The germline V gene encodes CDR1 SNHLY and CDR2 FYNNEI. The CDR3 length is 14 residues. The CDR3 protein is CASSRGLATDTQYF. The CDR3 nucleotides are TGTGCCAGCAGTAGGGGACTAGCCACAGATACGCAGTATTTT.

This clone was recorded only once. The chain recombines TRBV28 with TRBJ1-2; D is undetermined. The CDR3 is made up of 16 amino acids. Looked up from germline, CDR1 is MDHEN and CDR2 is SYDVKM. The V gene lost 6 bases and the J gene lost 2 bases, with 19 bases spanning the gap. This chain's CDR3 is CASSYHSRETNYGYTF. The CDR3 DNA follows: TGTGCCAGCAGCTACCATTCGAGGGAGACAAACTATGGCTACACCTTC.

V is TRBV9 and J is TRBJ2-1, with 9 bases identical to TRBD2. Germline V CDR1 and CDR2: SGDLS, YYNGEE. V lost 4 bases and J lost 6; bases outside the gene matches: 11. There are 16 residues in the CDR3. CDR3: CASSPTLAGTVNEQFF. As DNA, the CDR3 is TGTGCCAGCAGCCCAACGCTAGCGGGAACCGTCAATGAGCAGTTCTTC.

This clone was found once. V and J are TRBV7-9 and TRBJ1-6; 7 bases line up with TRBD1. Germline V CDR1 and CDR2: SEHNR, FQNEAQ (reference sequence). The CDR3 totals 15 residues. The V gene end was trimmed by 4 bases and the J gene end by 10 bases; junction bases not matched to a gene: 10. CDR3 coding DNA: TGTGCCAGCAGCTACTCTGGGACAGATATATCACCCCTCCACTTT. This encodes CASSYSGTDISPLHF.

Concerning this clone itself: One end of the junction varies from germline; a read error may be responsible. This chain links TRBV9 with TRBJ1-3; D not resolved. Germline V gene sequence: CDR1 SGDLS, CDR2 YYNGEE. CDR3 length equals 14 residues. In nucleotides, the CDR3 is TGTGCCGGCAGCTCGGGCGGGTCTGGAAACACCATATATTTT. Translated: CAGSSGGSGNTIYF. The whole variable domain, filled in from reference TRBV9 and TRBJ1-3, reads DSGVTQTPKHLITATGQRVTLRCSPRSGDLSVYWYQQSLDQGLQFLIQYYNGEERAKGNILERFSAQQFPDLHSELNLSSLELGDSALYFCAGSSGGSGNTIYFGEGSWLTVV.

This chain uses TRBV9 with TRBJ2-5; D is perhaps TRBD2 (5 bases). V lost 0 bases, J lost 3 bases, and 12 bases lay in between. CDR1 and CDR2 from the germline V gene are SGDLS and YYNGEE. This CDR3 comprises 15 residues. CDR3 bases: TGTGCCAGCAGCGTAGACCGGGGAACGGAAGAGACCCAGTACTTC. Translation gives CASSVDRGTEETQYF. The full variable domain, completed using reference TRBV9 and TRBJ2-5, is DSGVTQTPKHLITATGQRVTLRCSPRSGDLSVYWYQQSLDQGLQFLIQYYNGEERAKGNILERFSAQQFPDLHSELNLSSLELGDSALYFCASSVDRGTEETQYFGPGTRLLVL.

The chain combines TRBV30 with TRBJ1-1; D unresolved. This CDR3 comprises 12 residues. Germline CDR1 GTSNPN, CDR2 SVGIG (reference sequence). Trimming stripped 4 bases from V and 5 bases from J, with 11 bases between. This CDR3 reads CAWTGWETEAFF. The CDR3 DNA follows: TGTGCCTGGACGGGTTGGGAGACTGAAGCTTTCTTT.

This sequence joins TRBV4-1 and TRBJ2-5; perhaps TRBD2 as D (6 bases). Germline values: CDR1 MGHRA, CDR2 YSYEKL. The germline V and J ends were trimmed by 0 bases and 8 bases, with 16 bases remaining between them. The CDR3 is 15 amino acids. This chain's CDR3 is CASSQDPGTARTQYF. The CDR3 coding sequence is TGCGCCAGCAGCCAAGATCCCGGGACTGCCAGAACCCAGTACTTC.

This clone showed up just once. The V call is TRBV18, the J call TRBJ1-1; 9 bases are shared with TRBD1. This CDR3 is built from 17 residues. V shed 8 bases and J 0 bases; nucleotides not matched to a gene: 13. Germline CDR1 KGHSH, CDR2 LQKENI. In DNA form, the CDR3 reads TGTGCCAGCCCCGACGGGACAGGGAAGTTCATGAACACTGAAGCTTTCTTT. Its translation: CASPDGTGKFMNTEAFF.

J is TRBJ2-1 and V is TRBV19; possible D gene TRBD2, 6 bases. The ends were cut back, 9 bases at V and 0 bases at J, with 12 bases in the middle. The CDR3 totals 14 residues. The V gene's germline CDR1 is LNHDA and CDR2 SQIVND (reference sequence). The CDR3 sequence is CASALASSYNEQFF. CDR3 DNA: TGTGCCAGCGCGCTAGCGAGCTCCTACAATGAGCAGTTCTTC.